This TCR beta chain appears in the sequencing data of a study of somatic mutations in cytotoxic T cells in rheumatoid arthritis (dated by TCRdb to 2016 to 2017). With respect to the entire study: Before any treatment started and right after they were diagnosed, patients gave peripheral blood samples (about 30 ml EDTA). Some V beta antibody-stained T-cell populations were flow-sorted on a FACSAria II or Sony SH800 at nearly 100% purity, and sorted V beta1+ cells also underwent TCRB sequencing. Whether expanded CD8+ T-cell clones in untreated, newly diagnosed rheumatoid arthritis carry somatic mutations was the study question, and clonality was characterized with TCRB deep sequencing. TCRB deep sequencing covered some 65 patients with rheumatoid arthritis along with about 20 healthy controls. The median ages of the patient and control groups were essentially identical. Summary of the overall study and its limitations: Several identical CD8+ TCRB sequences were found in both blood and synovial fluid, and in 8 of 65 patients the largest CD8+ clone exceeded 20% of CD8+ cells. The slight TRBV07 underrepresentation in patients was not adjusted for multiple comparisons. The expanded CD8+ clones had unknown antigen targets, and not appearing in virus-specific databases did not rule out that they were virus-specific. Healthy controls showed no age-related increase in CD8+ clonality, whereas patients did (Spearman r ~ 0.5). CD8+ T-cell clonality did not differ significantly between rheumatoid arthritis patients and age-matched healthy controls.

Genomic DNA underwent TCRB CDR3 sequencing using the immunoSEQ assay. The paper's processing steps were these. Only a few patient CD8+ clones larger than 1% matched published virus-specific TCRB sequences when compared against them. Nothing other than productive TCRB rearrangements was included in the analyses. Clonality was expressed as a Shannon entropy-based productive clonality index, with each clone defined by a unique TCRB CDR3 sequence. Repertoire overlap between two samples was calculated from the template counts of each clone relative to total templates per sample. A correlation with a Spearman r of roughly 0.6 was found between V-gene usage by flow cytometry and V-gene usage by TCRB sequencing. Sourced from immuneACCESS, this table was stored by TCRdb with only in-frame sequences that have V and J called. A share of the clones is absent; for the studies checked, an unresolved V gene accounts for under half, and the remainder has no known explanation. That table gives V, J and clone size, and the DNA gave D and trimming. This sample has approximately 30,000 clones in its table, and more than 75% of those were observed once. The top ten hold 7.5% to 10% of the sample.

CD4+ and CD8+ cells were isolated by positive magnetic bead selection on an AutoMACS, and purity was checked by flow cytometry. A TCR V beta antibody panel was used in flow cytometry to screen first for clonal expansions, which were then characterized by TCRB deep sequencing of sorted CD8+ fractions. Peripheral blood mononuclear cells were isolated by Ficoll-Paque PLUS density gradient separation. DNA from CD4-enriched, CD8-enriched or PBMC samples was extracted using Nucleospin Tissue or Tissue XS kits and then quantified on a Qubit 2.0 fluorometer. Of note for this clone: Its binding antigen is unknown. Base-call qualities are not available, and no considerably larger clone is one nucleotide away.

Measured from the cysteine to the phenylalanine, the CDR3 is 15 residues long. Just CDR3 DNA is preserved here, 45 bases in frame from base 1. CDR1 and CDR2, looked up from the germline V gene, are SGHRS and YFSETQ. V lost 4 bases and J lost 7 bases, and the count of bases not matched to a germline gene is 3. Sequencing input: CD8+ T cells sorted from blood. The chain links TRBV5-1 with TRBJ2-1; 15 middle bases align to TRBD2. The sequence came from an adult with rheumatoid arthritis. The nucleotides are TGCGCCAGCAGCGGCGGGACTAGCGGGGGGAATGAGCAGTTCTTC. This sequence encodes CASSGGTSGGNEQFF.